This TCR beta chain comes out of a study of blood T cell repertoires in COVID-19. About the study: In each case, the material was cDNA or gDNA derived from T cells, B-cell-depleted T cells, or PBMCs.

Original analysis: Estimation of nucleated cell counts was performed using reference gene primer amplification. Only in-frame clones appear in the TCRdb table, and some are missing; sequencing was by immunoSEQ multiplex PCR. V and J calls plus clone size are reproduced from that table; the DNA served to infer D and trimming. Among over 40,000 clones listed, 85% to 90% were seen once. Trimming took 3 bases from V and 7 from J; bases not matched to a gene: 7. The CDR3 contains 16 residues. CDR1 is SGHTA and CDR2 is FQGNSA in the germline V gene. The clonotype comes from a human donor in a cohort sampled during active COVID-19. Sequencing was done on a sample of peripheral blood. The chain uses TRBV7-2 and TRBJ2-2, with 11 bases lining up with TRBD2. The CDR3 here is CASSFASGGRVGELFF. The CDR3 nucleotides read TGTGCCAGCAGCTTTGCTAGCGGGGGGCGGGTCGGGGAGCTGTTTTTT.